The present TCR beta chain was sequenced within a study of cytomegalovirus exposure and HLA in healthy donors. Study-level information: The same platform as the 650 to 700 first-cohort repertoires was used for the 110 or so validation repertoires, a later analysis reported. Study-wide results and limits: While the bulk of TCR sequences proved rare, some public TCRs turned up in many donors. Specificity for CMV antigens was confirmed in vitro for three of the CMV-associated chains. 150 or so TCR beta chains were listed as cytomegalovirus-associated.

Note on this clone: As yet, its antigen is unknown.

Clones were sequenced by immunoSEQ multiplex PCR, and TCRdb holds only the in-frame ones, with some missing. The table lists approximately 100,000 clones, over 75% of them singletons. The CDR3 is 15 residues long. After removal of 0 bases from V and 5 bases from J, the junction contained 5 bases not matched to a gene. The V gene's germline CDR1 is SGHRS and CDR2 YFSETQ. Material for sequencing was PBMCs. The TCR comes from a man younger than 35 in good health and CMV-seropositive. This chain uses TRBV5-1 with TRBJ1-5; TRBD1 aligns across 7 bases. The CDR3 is CASSLAGGQDQPQHF. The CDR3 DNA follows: TGCGCCAGCAGCTTGGCAGGGGGTCAGGATCAGCCCCAGCATTTT.